Described below is a single T cell receptor (beta chain) sequence and its context. The CDR3 sequence is 14 residues long. The V and J ends lost 5 bases and 7 bases respectively, with 17 bases between them. Germline CDR1 is MNHNY and CDR2 is SVGAGI (reference sequence). This record comes from a study of T-cell memory formation after mild COVID-19. A single record per CDR3 protein comes from TCRdb applying MiXCR to the 5' RACE reads. The repertoire holds hundreds of thousands of distinct CDR3 sequences, with about 17% as singletons. Sequencing input: PBMCs or a T cell subset sorted from them (not recorded which). The clonotype was recovered from a man aged 18-30 years who had mild COVID-19 (a few samples of this study predate the infection). Cell type and time point are not known. The chain couples TRBV6-6 to TRBJ1-2; unclear D gene. The CDR3 loop is CASSPVTEAAGYTF. CDR3 coding DNA: TGTGCCAGCAGTCCCGTCACAGAGGCCGCTGGCTACACCTTC.